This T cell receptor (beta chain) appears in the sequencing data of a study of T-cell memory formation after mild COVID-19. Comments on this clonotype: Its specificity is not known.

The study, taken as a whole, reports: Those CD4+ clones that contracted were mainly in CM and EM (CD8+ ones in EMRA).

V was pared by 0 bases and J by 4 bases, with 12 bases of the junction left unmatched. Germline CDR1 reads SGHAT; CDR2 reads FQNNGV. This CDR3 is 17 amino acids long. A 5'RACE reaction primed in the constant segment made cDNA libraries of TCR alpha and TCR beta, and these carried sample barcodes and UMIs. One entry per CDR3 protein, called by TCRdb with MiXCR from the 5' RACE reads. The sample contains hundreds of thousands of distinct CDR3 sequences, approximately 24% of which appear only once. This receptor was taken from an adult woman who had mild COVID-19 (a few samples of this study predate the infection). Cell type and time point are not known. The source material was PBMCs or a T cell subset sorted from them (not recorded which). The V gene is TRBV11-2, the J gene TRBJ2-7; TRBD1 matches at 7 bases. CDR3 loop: CASSLESPMDRRYEQYF. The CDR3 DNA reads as TGTGCCAGCAGCTTAGAATCCCCTATGGACAGGAGATACGAGCAGTACTTC.